The sequence of this T cell receptor (beta chain) was determined in a study of cytomegalovirus exposure and HLA in healthy donors. General study findings and limits: Later work associated 16,951 TCR beta sequences with HLA alleles at 0.05 false discovery rate. Later analysis showed most CMV-associated TCR beta chains appearing HLA-restricted. Analysis was carried out at a later point, and it linked a missense DCLRE1C variant to TCR beta V- and J-gene trimming. For most subjects, TCR beta sequences were reported to predict HLA-A and HLA-B alleles with accuracy.

The CDR3 loop spans 13 amino acids. Germline assignment: CDR1 SGDLS and CDR2 YYNGEE. V was shortened by 5 bases and J by 0 bases, with 8 bases between the two germline ends. Only one count was recorded for this clone. Its target is unknown. PCR employed 60 Vbeta and 13 Jbeta primers. Measured with immunoSEQ multiplex PCR; TCRdb has only the in-frame clones, and not every one. There are more than 85,000 clones in the sample; under 85% occur only once, and 5% to 6.5% lies in the top ten. This chain uses TRBV9 with TRBJ1-1; D is undetermined. Sample: PBMCs. The TCR sequence derives from a man younger than 30 in good health and CMV-seronegative. The CDR3 DNA reads as TGTGCCAGCAGGGGCTTGCTGAACACTGAAGCTTTCTTT. Protein product: CASRGLLNTEAFF.